The clone carrying this T cell receptor beta chain came up once. Its antigen is still unknown. Researchers amplified the TCR beta CDR3 regions from RNA transcripts. TCR CDR3 regions were first amplified by RT-PCR with HTBI primers. TCRdb redid the calling of the multiplex PCR reads with MiXCR, one entry per CDR3 protein. The table includes about 480,000 distinct CDR3 sequences, approximately 15% detected once. Germline values: CDR1 MNHEY, CDR2 SMNVEV (reference sequence). The V segment lost 2 bases and the J segment 5 bases; nucleotides outside the gene matches: 3. The CDR3 extends over 14 amino acids. The data derive from a study of T cells in Graves' hyperthyroidism and ophthalmopathy. Findings and limits, study-wide: A model of 13 V-J pairs discriminated ophthalmopathy from stable hyperthyroidism. Most expanded thyroid clonotypes above 0.001 recurred in blood.

When ophthalmopathy did not progress within 18 months, Graves' hyperthyroidism was considered stable. PBMCs were derived from about 10 ml fresh peripheral blood. The chain joins TRBV27 to TRBJ1-2; 9 bases are a match to TRBD1. Sequenced material: blood. The receptor was derived from a young woman with Graves' hyperthyroidism. The CDR3 DNA reads TGTGCCAGCAGTTTAGGGACAGGGCGTTATGGCTACACCTTC. Residues: CASSLGTGRYGYTF.